The T cell receptor beta chain described here comes from a study of blood T cell repertoires in COVID-19. Sequenced by immunoSEQ multiplex PCR; TCRdb stores in-frame clones only, minus some. The sample has hundreds of thousands of clones; 70% to 90% are singletons. A COVID-19 case had been met by exposed participants during the 2 weeks before study entry. The CDR3 is 10 amino acids. Trimming took off 0 bases at V and 14 bases at J, with 5 bases between the two ends. Looked up from germline, CDR1 is DFQATT and CDR2 is SNEGSKA (reference sequence). Source material: PBMCs or T cells enriched from blood (not recorded which). This sequence joins TRBV20-1 and TRBJ1-6; D uncertain. The clonotype comes from a young woman who had been exposed to COVID-19. The CDR3 sequence is CSARDIALHF. The CDR3 DNA reads as TGCAGTGCTAGAGATATCGCCCTCCACTTT.